Below, 31 T cell receptor beta chains from the same sample are listed, as sequenced in a study of cytomegalovirus exposure and HLA in healthy donors. The PCR contained 60 Vbeta and 13 Jbeta primers. Clones were read by immunoSEQ multiplex PCR, and TCRdb kept only the in-frame ones, dropping some. In the table there are about 100,000 clones, 70% of which are singletons. The sample taken for sequencing was PBMCs. The origin of the receptors is a man between 35 and 55 years old in good health and CMV-seropositive.

The chain recombines TRBV10-3 with TRBJ1-4; D is undetermined. From germline, CDR1 is ENHRY and CDR2 SYGVKD. The length of the CDR3 is 10 residues. CDR3 amino acids: CAVGNEKLFF. CDR3 DNA: TGTGCGGTCGGTAATGAAAAACTGTTTTTT.

The chain employs TRBV6-6 and TRBJ2-7; weak D call: TRBD2 (6 bases). Germline values: CDR1 MNHNY, CDR2 SVGAGI (reference sequence). Trimming took 5 bases from V and 0 from J, leaving 8 bases between them. The CDR3 runs 13 residues. Here the CDR3 reads CASSPDYSYEQYV. In DNA form, the CDR3 reads TGTGCCAGCAGTCCGGACTACTCCTACGAGCAGTACGTC.

This CDR3 reads CASSVRAGAASSYNEQFF. The CDR3 DNA reads TGTGCCAGCAGCGTACGGGCTGGGGCGGCAAGCTCCTACAATGAGCAGTTCTTC. This chain connects TRBV9 to TRBJ2-1, with D maybe TRBD1 (5 bases). CDR1 is SGDLS and CDR2 is YYNGEE in the germline V gene. V lost 1 base and J lost 0, with 17 bases in between. The CDR3 spans 18 residues.

The chain joins TRBV30 to TRBJ2-7; 12 nucleotides align to TRBD2. V was pared by 0 bases and J by 6 bases, with 3 bases of the junction left unmatched. There are 14 residues in the CDR3. Germline V gives CDR1 GTSNPN, CDR2 SVGIG (reference sequence). The CDR3 region has the DNA TGTGCCTGGAGTGTTTTGACTAGCGGGAGCGAGCAGTACGTC. Translation gives CAWSVLTSGSEQYV.

The chain has TRBV13 and TRBJ1-1; D might be TRBD1 (6 bases). The CDR3 contains 16 residues. With 3 bases removed from V and 0 bases from J, the gap between germline ends came to 14 bases. CDR1 PRHDT and CDR2 FYEKMQ come from the germline V gene (reference sequence). This chain's CDR3 is CASSLVLQGMNTEAFF. In DNA, the CDR3 is TGTGCCAGCAGCTTGGTTCTCCAGGGGATGAACACTGAAGCTTTCTTT.

This sequence joins TRBV7-3 and TRBJ2-2, with TRBD2 matching 8 bases. J was trimmed by 7 bases and V by 4 bases; bases with no gene match: 11. The CDR3 consists of 16 residues. Germline CDR1 reads SGHTA; CDR2 reads FQGTGA. This CDR3 reads CASSSQPGGPDGELFF. The DNA of the CDR3 is TGTGCCAGCAGCTCACAGCCGGGAGGGCCGGACGGGGAGCTGTTTTTT.

The genes are TRBV6-1 and TRBJ1-5; possible D gene TRBD1, 6 bases. In germline, CDR1 is MNHNS, CDR2 SASEGT. Trimming removed 3 bases at V and 5 bases at J, with 17 bases between. The CDR3 loop spans 16 amino acids. CDR3 in DNA: TGTGCCAGCAGTGATAGGGCCAGGGGAACGGATCAGCCCCAGCATTTT. Its protein product is CASSDRARGTDQPQHF.

The V and J genes are TRBV29-1 and TRBJ2-2, with TRBD1 identical over 7 bases. Unmatched junction bases numbered 3, after V lost 6 bases and J lost 2 bases. The CDR3 loop spans 13 amino acids. CDR1 is SQVTM, CDR2 ANQGSEA, per germline. The CDR3 bases are TGCAGCGTCGGGACAGCCAACACCGGGGAGCTGTTTTTT. Amino acids: CSVGTANTGELFF.

This clone has more than one count but fewer than ten. This chain uses TRBV7-6 with TRBJ1-1, with D possibly being TRBD1 (6 bases). Looked up from germline, CDR1 is SGHVS and CDR2 is FNYEAQ. V gave up 5 bases and J gave up 0 bases, with 13 bases separating them. CDR3 length: 15 residues. DNA for the CDR3: TGTGCCAGCAGCCTTCGGACAGAAATGAACACTGAAGCTTTCTTT. Translating gives CASSLRTEMNTEAFF.

The DNA for the CDR3 is TGTGCCAGCAGTTTATCAGGGGGGAGTCAGCCCCAGCATTTT. Translating gives CASSLSGGSQPQHF. The chain recombines TRBV6-5 with TRBJ1-5; 7 bases agree with TRBD1. Trimming took 4 bases from V and 6 from J; bases not matched to a gene: 6. Looked up from germline, CDR1 is MNHEY and CDR2 is SVGAGI. This CDR3 comprises 14 residues.

The sample holds a few counts of this clone. The chain uses TRBV10-2 and TRBJ2-2, with 11 bases identical to TRBD1. V gave up 6 bases and J gave up 1 base; unmatched junction bases: 4. CDR1 and CDR2 (germline): WSHSY, SAAADI. The CDR3 totals 16 residues. The CDR3 sequence is CASRAGTGGNTGELFF. For the CDR3, the DNA is TGCGCCAGCAGGGCCGGGACAGGGGGGAACACCGGGGAGCTGTTTTTT.

The chain has TRBV13 and TRBJ2-1; the D gene is possibly TRBD2 (5 bases). The germline V gene encodes CDR1 PRHDT and CDR2 FYEKMQ (reference sequence). The V gene lost 3 bases and the J gene lost 7 bases, with 19 bases spanning the gap. This CDR3 has 16 residues. CDR3 amino acids: CASSFRSRESRNEQFF. The DNA of the CDR3 is TGTGCCAGCAGCTTCCGGAGCCGGGAATCTAGGAATGAGCAGTTCTTC. The full variable domain, with the rest looked up from reference TRBV13 and TRBJ2-1, is AAGVIQSPRHLIKEKRETATLKCYPIPRHDTVYWYQQGPGQDPQFLISFYEKMQSDKGSIPDRFSAQQFSDYHSELNMSSLELGDSALYFCASSFRSRESRNEQFFGPGTRLTVL.

This clone was seen a handful of times. The chain has TRBV6-6 and TRBJ1-4, with unresolved D. In germline, CDR1 is MNHNY, CDR2 SVGAGI (reference sequence). The CDR3 runs 14 residues. Trimming left V 6 bases short and J 0 bases short, with 8 bases between. In nucleotides, the CDR3 is TGTGCCAGCAGCCGAGTTGCAACTAATGAAAAACTGTTTTTT. Residues: CASSRVATNEKLFF.

The CDR3 nucleotides read TGTGCCAGCAGCTCGTTCGGTCCTGGAAACACCATATATTTT. Translation: CASSSFGPGNTIYF. The chain is built from TRBV7-2 and TRBJ1-3; the D is unclear. V lost 4 bases and J lost 2, with 9 bases in between. The CDR3 extends over 14 amino acids. Germline V gene data show CDR1 as SGHTA and CDR2 as FQGNSA.

The chain carries TRBV4-1 and TRBJ2-1; D call uncertain. Germline CDR1 and CDR2: MGHRA and YSYEKL. V gave up 0 bases and J gave up 7 bases, with 7 bases separating them. CDR3 length: 13 residues. The CDR3 is CASSQDRANEQFF. Here the CDR3 DNA reads TGCGCCAGCAGCCAAGATCGAGCTAATGAGCAGTTCTTC.

This clone was detected a few times. The rearrangement joins TRBV7-9 to TRBJ1-2; 7 bases fit TRBD1. The CDR3 is 15 amino acids. The V gene's germline CDR1 is SEHNR and CDR2 FQNEAQ (reference sequence). J gave up 5 bases and V 3 bases, and 9 bases lay outside the gene matches. The CDR3 sequence: CASSFVGTEAYGYTF. As DNA, the CDR3 is TGTGCCAGCAGCTTCGTCGGGACAGAAGCTTATGGCTACACCTTC.

V and J are TRBV6-5 and TRBJ2-7; D ambiguous. Germline-derived CDR1 and CDR2 are MNHEY and SVGAGI. V lost 5 bases, J lost 1 base, and 9 bases lay in between. The CDR3 has 13 amino acids. DNA of the CDR3: TGTGCCAGCAGTCACTACAGTTCCTACGAGCAGTACGTC. It specifies CASSHYSSYEQYV.

In its sample, this clone was seen once. The chain has TRBV18 and TRBJ1-2; 8 nucleotides line up with TRBD1. V trimming: 3 bases; J trimming: 3 bases; junction bases outside the gene matches: 6. CDR3 length equals 15 residues. The germline V gene encodes CDR1 KGHSH and CDR2 LQKENI. CDR3 DNA: TGTGCCAGCTCACCCTCGACAGGGGCAGACTATGGCTACACCTTC. Amino acid sequence: CASSPSTGADYGYTF.

The chain employs TRBV7-9 and TRBJ1-4; D ambiguous. The CDR3 covers 15 residues. Germline V gene lookup returns CDR1 SEHNR and CDR2 FQNEAQ (reference sequence). Trimming left V 1 base short and J 4 bases short, with 10 bases between. CDR3 in amino acids: CASSLGSRYNEKLFF. CDR3 DNA sequence: TGTGCCAGCAGCTTAGGATCGCGTTATAATGAAAAACTGTTTTTT. The whole variable domain, filled in from reference TRBV7-9 and TRBJ1-4, reads DTGVSQNPRHKITKRGQNVTFRCDPISEHNRLYWYRQTLGQGPEFLTYFQNEAQLEKSRLLSDRFSAERPKGSFSTLEIQRTEQGDSAMYLCASSLGSRYNEKLFFGSGTQLSVL.

The chain is built from TRBV27 and TRBJ2-7, with D tentatively TRBD2 (6 bases). The CDR3 length is 14 residues. The V gene's germline CDR1 is MNHEY and CDR2 SMNVEV (reference sequence). V gave up 0 bases and J gave up 5 bases, with 11 bases separating them. CDR3: CASSLSEGKNEQYF. The CDR3 DNA reads TGTGCCAGCAGTTTATCGGAGGGGAAAAACGAGCAGTACTTC.

This clone was counted between two and nine times. The chain joins TRBV29-1 to TRBJ2-3, with 10 bases identical to TRBD2. In germline, CDR1 is SQVTM, CDR2 ANQGSEA. The CDR3 runs to 16 residues. Trimming took 1 base from V and 4 from J; bases not matched to a gene: 8. Here the CDR3 DNA reads TGCAGCGTTGAAGGTATTCTAGCGGGAGATGCAGATACGCAGTATTTT. This sequence encodes CSVEGILAGDADTQYF.

CDR3 sequence reads: CASTLGRGYNQPQHF. CDR3 sequence (DNA): TGTGCCAGTACCCTCGGTCGGGGATACAATCAGCCCCAGCATTTT. The chain recombines TRBV19 with TRBJ1-5; the D is unclear. The V and J ends lost 7 bases and 3 bases respectively, with 16 bases between them. CDR3 length equals 15 residues. CDR1 is LNHDA and CDR2 is SQIVND in the germline V gene (reference sequence).

The V and J genes are TRBV2 and TRBJ1-1; perhaps TRBD1 as D (6 bases). Trimming cost V 4 bases and J 0 bases, with 6 bases left between them. The CDR3 is 13 residues long. Germline CDR1 SNHLY, CDR2 FYNNEI. CDR3 sequence: CASSGTVNTEAFF. CDR3 DNA: TGTGCCAGCAGTGGGACAGTGAACACTGAAGCTTTCTTT.

This clone was detected only a few times. This chain connects TRBV6-4 to TRBJ2-2, with 8 bases lining up with TRBD1. CDR3 length: 14 residues. Looked up from germline, CDR1 is MRHNA and CDR2 is SNTAGT. V shed 5 bases and J 6 bases; nucleotides not matched to a gene: 5. The CDR3 reads CASSLMTGAGELFF. In DNA form, the CDR3 reads TGTGCCAGCAGTCTTATGACAGGGGCCGGGGAGCTGTTTTTT.

The chain carries TRBV4-1 and TRBJ1-3; D gene ambiguous. This CDR3 is 15 amino acids long. Germline-derived CDR1 and CDR2 are MGHRA and YSYEKL. V gave up 4 bases and J gave up 0 bases, with 10 bases separating them. The chain's CDR3 is CASSLTVFSGNTIYF. DNA for the CDR3: TGCGCCAGCAGCCTTACAGTTTTCTCTGGAAACACCATATATTTT.

This clone was observed once. The chain joins TRBV9 to TRBJ1-5; TRBD1 matches 9 bases. The CDR3 is made up of 15 amino acids. Trimming took 3 bases from V and 6 from J; bases not matched to a gene: 7. CDR1 is SGDLS, CDR2 YYNGEE, per germline. The DNA of the CDR3 is TGTGCCAGCAGCGAAGCCGGGACAGGGAGTCAGCCCCAGCATTTT. This codes for CASSEAGTGSQPQHF.

The V call is TRBV5-3, the J call TRBJ2-3, with D maybe TRBD1 (5 bases). TRBV5-3 is an open reading frame, and its role is uncertain. This CDR3 is built from 17 residues. The V and J ends lost 0 bases and 0 bases respectively, with 14 bases between them. The CDR3 is CARSLASAKGSTDTQYF. CDR3 bases: TGTGCCAGAAGCTTGGCGTCGGCTAAGGGGAGCACAGATACGCAGTATTTT.

There are a few counts of this clone. V is TRBV6-1 and J is TRBJ1-2; unclear D gene. Per germline, CDR1 MNHNS and CDR2 SASEGT. The CDR3 runs 14 residues. Trimming took 6 bases from V and 1 from J, leaving 12 bases between them. The CDR3 spells CASRRGGSNYGYTF. CDR3 bases: TGTGCCAGCAGGCGGGGAGGGAGTAACTATGGCTACACCTTC.

DNA for the CDR3: TGTGCCAGCAAGCCAGGGGGGCCTAACTATGGCTACACCTTC. Its translation: CASKPGGPNYGYTF. V and J are TRBV6-1 and TRBJ1-2, with TRBD1 matching over 7 bases. Looked up from germline, CDR1 is MNHNS and CDR2 is SASEGT. The V gene end was trimmed by 7 bases and the J gene end by 0 bases; junction bases not matched to a gene: 5. This CDR3 is built from 14 residues.

This clone was counted only a few times. The rearrangement joins TRBV5-4 to TRBJ2-1; 13 bases align to TRBD2. V was clipped by 3 bases and J by 7 bases; unmatched bases: 7. This CDR3 spans 16 amino acids. Per the germline V gene, CDR1 is SGHNT and CDR2 is YYREEE (reference sequence). The DNA of the CDR3 is TGTGCCAGCAGCTCGGCCGGGACTAGCGGGGCGAATGAGCAGTTCTTC. Its translation: CASSSAGTSGANEQFF.

This chain uses TRBV6-6 with TRBJ2-7; 8 nucleotides agree with TRBD2. The CDR3 is made up of 12 amino acids. CDR1 and CDR2 (germline): MNHNY, SVGAGI (reference sequence). Trimming removed 2 bases from V and 7 bases from J; junction bases left unmatched: 1. DNA of the CDR3: TGTGCCAGCAGTTACGCGGGAGGAGAGCAGTACTTC. Protein product: CASSYAGGEQYF.